These 6 T cell receptor beta chains share one sample of origin, sequenced in a study of vaccination and CD4 T cells after COVID-19. No antigen is known for these receptors. Treatment noted: approximately 11-day PBMC culture with coronavirus spike peptide pools or control peptides (ViraFEST assay). The unexposed donor provided CD4+ T cells, which were taken before the COVID-19 pandemic (2011-2018). With the Oncomine TCR Beta short-read assay, DNA from cultured CD4+ T cells was sequenced. TCRdb re-called the PCR reads through MiXCR, storing one row per CDR3 protein. The sample yields several thousand distinct CDR3 sequences, 30% to 35% seen once. The specimen sequenced was CD4+ T cells from blood, cultured in vitro. Receptors were obtained from a human donor in good health.

The chain uses TRBV20-1 and TRBJ2-3; 7 bases fit TRBD1. This CDR3 spans 17 amino acids. V shed 6 bases and J 6 bases; nucleotides not matched to a gene: 21. Germline assignment: CDR1 DFQATT and CDR2 SNEGSKA (reference sequence). The CDR3 region has the DNA TGCAGTGCCCCCAGCCCCTCCGGACAGGTCCACATTGATACGCAGTATTTT. It translates to CSAPSPSGQVHIDTQYF.

The genes are TRBV27 and TRBJ1-2, with D possibly matching TRBD1 (6 bases). Germline V lookup: CDR1 MNHEY, CDR2 SMNVEV (reference sequence). V was shortened by 4 bases and J by 8 bases, with 11 bases between the two germline ends. The CDR3 contains 12 residues. The CDR3 bases are TGTGCCAGCAGTTCACAGGGCGGCGGCTACACCTTC. Its translation: CASSSQGGGYTF.

V gene TRBV14 combines with J gene TRBJ2-2; the D is unclear. The length of the CDR3 is 13 residues. CDR1 is SGHDN and CDR2 is FVKESK in the germline V gene. The germline V and J ends were trimmed by 6 bases and 1 base, with 6 bases remaining between them. The chain's CDR3 is CASRQQNTGELFF. CDR3 sequence (DNA): TGTGCCAGCAGACAACAGAACACCGGGGAGCTGTTTTTT.

This clonotype was counted between two and nine times. The chain joins TRBV6-4 to TRBJ2-3; tentatively, D is TRBD1 or TRBD2 (6 bases each). Between the trimmed V and J ends, which lost 0 bases and 3 bases, there was a span of 10 bases. The germline V gene encodes CDR1 MRHNA and CDR2 SNTAGT. The CDR3 is made up of 15 amino acids. For the CDR3, the DNA is TGTGCCAGCAGTGACTCACAAGGGGGGACAGATACGCAGTATTTT. It codes for CASSDSQGGTDTQYF.

This clonotype has a handful of counts. The rearrangement joins TRBV11-2 to TRBJ1-1; D ambiguous. The CDR3 length is 16 residues. Germline values: CDR1 SGHAT, CDR2 FQNNGV. V lost 3 bases and J 0 bases, leaving 14 bases between the germline ends. The chain's CDR3 is CASSFLSGNMNTEAFF. Here the CDR3 DNA reads TGTGCCAGCAGCTTCCTAAGCGGGAACATGAACACTGAAGCTTTCTTT.

The rearrangement joins TRBV5-1 to TRBJ1-1; D may be TRBD1 (5 bases). V dropped 0 bases and J dropped 10 bases, with 7 bases sitting between them. Germline CDR1 and CDR2: SGHRS and YFSETQ. The CDR3 spans 11 residues. The CDR3 DNA follows: TGCGCCAGCAGCTTGGAAGGGGCAGCTTTCTTT. Translated: CASSLEGAAFF.